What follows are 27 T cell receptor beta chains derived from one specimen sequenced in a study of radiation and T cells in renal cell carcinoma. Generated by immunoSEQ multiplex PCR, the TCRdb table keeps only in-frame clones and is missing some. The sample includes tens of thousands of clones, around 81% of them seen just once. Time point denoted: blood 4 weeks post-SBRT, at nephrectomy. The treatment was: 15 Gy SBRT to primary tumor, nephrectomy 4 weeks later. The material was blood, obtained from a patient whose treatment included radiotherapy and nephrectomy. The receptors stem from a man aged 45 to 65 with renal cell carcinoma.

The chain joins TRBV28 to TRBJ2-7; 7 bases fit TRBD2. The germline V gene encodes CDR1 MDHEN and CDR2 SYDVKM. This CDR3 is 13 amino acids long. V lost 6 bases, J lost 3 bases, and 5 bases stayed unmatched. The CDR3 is CASSFSGNYEQYF. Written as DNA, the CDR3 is TGTGCCAGCAGCTTCAGCGGGAACTACGAGCAGTACTTC.

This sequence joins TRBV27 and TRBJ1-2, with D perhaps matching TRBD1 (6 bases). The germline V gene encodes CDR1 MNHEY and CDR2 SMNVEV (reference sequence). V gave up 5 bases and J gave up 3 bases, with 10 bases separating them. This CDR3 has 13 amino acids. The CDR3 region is CASSRRGDYGYTF. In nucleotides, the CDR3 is TGTGCCAGCAGTCGCAGGGGAGACTATGGCTACACCTTC.

CDR3 bases: TGCGCCAGCAAACCCGACACCTCTGGAAACACCATATATTTT. Amino acids: CASKPDTSGNTIYF. This sequence joins TRBV10-2 and TRBJ1-3; D is ambiguous. Germline-derived CDR1 and CDR2 are WSHSY and SAAADI. The V end was cut by 7 bases, the J end by 0 bases, with 10 bases between. CDR3 length equals 14 residues.

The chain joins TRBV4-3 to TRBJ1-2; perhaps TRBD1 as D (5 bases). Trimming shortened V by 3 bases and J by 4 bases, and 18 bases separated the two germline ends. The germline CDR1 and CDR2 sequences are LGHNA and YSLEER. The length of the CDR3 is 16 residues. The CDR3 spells CASSQVWGGSFYGYTF. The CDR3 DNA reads TGCGCCAGCAGCCAGGTTTGGGGGGGTTCTTTCTATGGCTACACCTTC.

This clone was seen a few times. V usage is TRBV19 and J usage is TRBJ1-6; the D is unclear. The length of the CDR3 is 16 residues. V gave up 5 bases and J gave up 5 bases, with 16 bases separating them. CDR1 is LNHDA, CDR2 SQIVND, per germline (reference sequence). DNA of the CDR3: TGTGCCAGTAGTGTTGACCCAGGTGCGAATAATTCACCCCTCCACTTT. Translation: CASSVDPGANNSPLHF.

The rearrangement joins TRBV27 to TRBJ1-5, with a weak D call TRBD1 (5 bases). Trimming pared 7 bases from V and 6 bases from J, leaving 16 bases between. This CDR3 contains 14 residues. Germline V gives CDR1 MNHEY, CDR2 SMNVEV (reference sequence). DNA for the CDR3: TGTGCCAGCACTCAGGGTCCGGGGACTCAGCCCCAGCATTTT. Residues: CASTQGPGTQPQHF.

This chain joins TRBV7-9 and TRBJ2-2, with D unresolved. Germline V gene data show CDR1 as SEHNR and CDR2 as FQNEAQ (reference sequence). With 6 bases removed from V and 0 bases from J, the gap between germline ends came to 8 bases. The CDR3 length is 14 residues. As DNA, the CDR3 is TGTGCCAGCAGACCCAACCCGAACACCGGGGAGCTGTTTTTT. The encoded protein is CASRPNPNTGELFF.

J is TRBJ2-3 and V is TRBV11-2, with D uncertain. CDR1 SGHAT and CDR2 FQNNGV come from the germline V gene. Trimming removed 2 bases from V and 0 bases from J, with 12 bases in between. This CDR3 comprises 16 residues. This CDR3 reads CASSLFGPRSTDTQYF. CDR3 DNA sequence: TGTGCCAGCAGCTTATTCGGACCGAGAAGCACAGATACGCAGTATTTT.

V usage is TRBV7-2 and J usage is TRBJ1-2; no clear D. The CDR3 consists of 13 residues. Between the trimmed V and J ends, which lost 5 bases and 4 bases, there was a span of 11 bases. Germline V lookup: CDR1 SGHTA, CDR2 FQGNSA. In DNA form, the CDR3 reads TGTGCCAGCAGCCATACAGAAACCTATGGCTACACCTTC. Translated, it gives CASSHTETYGYTF.

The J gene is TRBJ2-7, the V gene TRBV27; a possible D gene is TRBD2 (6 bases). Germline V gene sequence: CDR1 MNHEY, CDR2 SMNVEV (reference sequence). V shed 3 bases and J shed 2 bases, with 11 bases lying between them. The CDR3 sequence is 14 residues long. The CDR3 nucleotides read TGTGCCAGCAGTTTGAGAGGGGAGGCCTACGAGCAGTACTTC. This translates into CASSLRGEAYEQYF.

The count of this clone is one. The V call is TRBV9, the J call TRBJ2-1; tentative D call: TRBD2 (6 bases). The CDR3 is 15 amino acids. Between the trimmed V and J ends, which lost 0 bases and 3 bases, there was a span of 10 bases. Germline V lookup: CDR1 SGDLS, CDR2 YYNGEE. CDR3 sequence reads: CASSVEGGDYNEQFF. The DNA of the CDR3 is TGTGCCAGCAGCGTAGAAGGAGGGGACTACAATGAGCAGTTCTTC.

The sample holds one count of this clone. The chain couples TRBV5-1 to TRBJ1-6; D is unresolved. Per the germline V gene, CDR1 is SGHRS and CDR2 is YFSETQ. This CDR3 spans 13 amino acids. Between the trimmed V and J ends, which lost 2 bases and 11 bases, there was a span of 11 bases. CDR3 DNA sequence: TGCGCCAGCAGCTTTTCAAGGGTTGCACCCCTCCACTTT. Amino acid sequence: CASSFSRVAPLHF.

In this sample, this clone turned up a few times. As DNA, the CDR3 is TGTGCCAGCAGCTCCTGGACTAGCGGGGGCCAAGAGACCCAGTACTTC. This codes for CASSSWTSGGQETQYF. The chain links TRBV5-8 to TRBJ2-5, with 13 bases aligning to TRBD2. CDR1 and CDR2 from the germline V gene are SGHTS and YDEGEE. This CDR3 comprises 16 residues. Germline trimming cut 3 bases from V and 1 base from J; bases unmatched to any gene: 3.

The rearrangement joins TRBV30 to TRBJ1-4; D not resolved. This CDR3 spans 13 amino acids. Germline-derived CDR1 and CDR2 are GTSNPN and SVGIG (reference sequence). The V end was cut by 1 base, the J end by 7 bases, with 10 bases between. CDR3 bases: TGTGCCTGGAGTGGGGGAACCGGTGAAAAACTGTTTTTT. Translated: CAWSGGTGEKLFF.

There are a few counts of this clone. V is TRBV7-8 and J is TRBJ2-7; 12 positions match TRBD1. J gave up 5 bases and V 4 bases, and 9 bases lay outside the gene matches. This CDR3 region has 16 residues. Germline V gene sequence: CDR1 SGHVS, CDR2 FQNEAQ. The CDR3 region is CASSYLPGQGAHEQYF. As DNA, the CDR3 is TGTGCCAGCAGCTATCTTCCGGGACAGGGGGCCCACGAGCAGTACTTC.

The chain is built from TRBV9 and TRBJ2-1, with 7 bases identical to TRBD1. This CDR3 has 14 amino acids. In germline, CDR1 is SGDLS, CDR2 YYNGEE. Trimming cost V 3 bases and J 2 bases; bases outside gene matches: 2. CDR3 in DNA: TGTGCCAGCAGCGCGGGACAGCCCTACAATGAGCAGTTCTTC. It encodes CASSAGQPYNEQFF.

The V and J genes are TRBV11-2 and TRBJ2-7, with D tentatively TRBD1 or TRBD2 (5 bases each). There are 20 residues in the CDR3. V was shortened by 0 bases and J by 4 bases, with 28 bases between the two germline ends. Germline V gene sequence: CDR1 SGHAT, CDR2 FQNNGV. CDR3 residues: CASSLDLRQVTSPWGYEQYF. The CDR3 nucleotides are TGTGCCAGCAGCTTAGACCTCCGGCAGGTAACGTCGCCTTGGGGGTACGAGCAGTACTTC.

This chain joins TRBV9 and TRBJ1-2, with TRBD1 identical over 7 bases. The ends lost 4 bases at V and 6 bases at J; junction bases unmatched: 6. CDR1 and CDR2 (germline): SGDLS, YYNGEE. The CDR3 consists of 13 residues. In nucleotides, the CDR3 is TGTGCCAGCAGCTCGACAGGGTCGAATGGCTACACCTTC. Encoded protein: CASSSTGSNGYTF. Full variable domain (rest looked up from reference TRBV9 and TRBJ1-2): DSGVTQTPKHLITATGQRVTLRCSPRSGDLSVYWYQQSLDQGLQFLIQYYNGEERAKGNILERFSAQQFPDLHSELNLSSLELGDSALYFCASSSTGSNGYTFGSGTRLTVV.

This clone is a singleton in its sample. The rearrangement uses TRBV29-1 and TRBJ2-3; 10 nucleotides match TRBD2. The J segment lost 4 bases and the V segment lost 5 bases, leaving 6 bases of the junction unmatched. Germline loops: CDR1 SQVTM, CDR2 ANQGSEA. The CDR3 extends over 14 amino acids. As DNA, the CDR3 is TGCAGCGTTCAGCGGGGGGGTTTGGCAGATACGCAGTATTTT. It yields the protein CSVQRGGLADTQYF.

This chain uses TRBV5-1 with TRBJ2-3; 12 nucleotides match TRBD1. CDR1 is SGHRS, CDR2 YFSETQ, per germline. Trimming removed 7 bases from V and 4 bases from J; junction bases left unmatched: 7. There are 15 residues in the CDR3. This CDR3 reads CASVPGQGASDTQYF. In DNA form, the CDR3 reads TGCGCCAGCGTTCCGGGACAGGGGGCCTCAGATACGCAGTATTTT.

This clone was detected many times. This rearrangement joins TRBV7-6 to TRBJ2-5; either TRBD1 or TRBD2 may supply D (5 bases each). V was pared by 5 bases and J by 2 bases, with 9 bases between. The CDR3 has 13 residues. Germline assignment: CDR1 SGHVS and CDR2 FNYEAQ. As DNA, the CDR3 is TGTGCCAGCAGCAAGGGACGGCAAGAGACCCAGTACTTC. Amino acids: CASSKGRQETQYF.

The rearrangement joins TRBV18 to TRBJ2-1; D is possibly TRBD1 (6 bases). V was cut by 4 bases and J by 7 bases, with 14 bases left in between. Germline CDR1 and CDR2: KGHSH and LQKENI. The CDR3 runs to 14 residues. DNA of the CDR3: TGTGCCAGCTCACAGGATTCAAGGGGGAATGAGCAGTTCTTC. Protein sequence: CASSQDSRGNEQFF.

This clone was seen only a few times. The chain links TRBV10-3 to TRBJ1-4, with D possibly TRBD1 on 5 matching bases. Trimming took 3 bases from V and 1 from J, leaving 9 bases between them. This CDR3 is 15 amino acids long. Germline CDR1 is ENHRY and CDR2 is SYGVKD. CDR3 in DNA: TGTGCCATCAGTGACCACGACAGAACTAATGAAAAACTGTTTTTT. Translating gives CAISDHDRTNEKLFF.

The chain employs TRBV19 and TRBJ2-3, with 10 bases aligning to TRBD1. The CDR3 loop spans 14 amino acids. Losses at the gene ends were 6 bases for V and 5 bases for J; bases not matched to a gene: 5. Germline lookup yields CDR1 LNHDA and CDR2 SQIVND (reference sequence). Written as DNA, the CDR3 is TGTGCCAGTAGCCTAGGACAGGGGGTAGATACGCAGTATTTT. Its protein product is CASSLGQGVDTQYF.

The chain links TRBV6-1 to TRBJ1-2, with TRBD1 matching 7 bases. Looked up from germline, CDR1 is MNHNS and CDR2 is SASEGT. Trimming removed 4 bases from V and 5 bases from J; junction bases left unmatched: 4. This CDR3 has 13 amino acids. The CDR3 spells CASSGETGYGYTF. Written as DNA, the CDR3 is TGTGCCAGCAGTGGGGAGACAGGGTATGGCTACACCTTC.

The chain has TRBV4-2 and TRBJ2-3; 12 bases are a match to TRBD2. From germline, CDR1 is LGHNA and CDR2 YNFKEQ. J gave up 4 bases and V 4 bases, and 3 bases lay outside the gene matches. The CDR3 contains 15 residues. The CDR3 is CASSPSGGAPDTQYF. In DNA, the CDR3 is TGTGCCAGCAGCCCTAGCGGGGGGGCCCCAGATACGCAGTATTTT.

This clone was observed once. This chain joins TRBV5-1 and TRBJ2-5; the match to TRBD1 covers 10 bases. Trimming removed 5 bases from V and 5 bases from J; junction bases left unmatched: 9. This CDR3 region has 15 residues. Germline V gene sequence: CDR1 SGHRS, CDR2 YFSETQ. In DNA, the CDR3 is TGCGCCAGCAGGCCCGGGACAGGGGTATGGGAGACCCAGTACTTC. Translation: CASRPGTGVWETQYF.